The 23 T cell receptor beta chains presented below share a single source sample, sequenced in a study of T cells in Graves' hyperthyroidism and ophthalmopathy. The CDR3 regions of TCR beta were amplified from RNA transcripts. Carried out on the TCR CDR3, a first-round RT-PCR used the HTBI primer set. From the multiplex PCR reads, TCRdb called clonotypes with MiXCR, one entry per CDR3 protein. Altogether 450,000 to 700,000 distinct CDR3 sequences are present, roughly 50% being singletons, with the ten largest covering roughly 20%. The sample was peripheral blood or thyroid tissue (not recorded which). These receptors were taken from an adult woman with Graves' disease, either hyperthyroidism or ophthalmopathy (not recorded which).

This clonotype was detected a few times. This sequence joins TRBV12-3 or TRBV12-4 and TRBJ2-7; no clear D gene. V shed 6 bases and J shed 10 bases, with 7 bases lying between them. The CDR3 covers 9 residues. The CDR3: CASSPRQYF. CDR3 in DNA: TGTGCCAGCAGCCCCCGACAGTACTTC.

This clonotype has only a few counts. This sequence joins TRBV2 and TRBJ1-5; TRBD1 matches at 8 bases. CDR1 and CDR2 (germline): SNHLY, FYNNEI. Trimming cost V 10 bases and J 0 bases; bases outside gene matches: 14. This CDR3 region has 17 residues. The CDR3 sequence is CANARGRGHYSNQPQHF. Written as DNA, the CDR3 is TGTGCCAACGCTCGGGGCAGGGGGCATTATAGCAATCAGCCCCAGCATTTT.

This clonotype showed up many times. The CDR3 is CSVESNHGSEAFF. DNA of the CDR3: TGCAGCGTTGAGTCTAACCACGGATCTGAAGCTTTCTTT. This chain uses TRBV29-1 with TRBJ1-1, with unresolved D. The germline V gene encodes CDR1 SQVTM and CDR2 ANQGSEA. The CDR3 sequence is 13 residues long. The V gene lost 3 bases and the J gene lost 6 bases, with 14 bases spanning the gap.

For this clonotype: A single base separates this from a much larger clone, so it may be a read error. The rearrangement joins TRBV6-1 to TRBJ2-7; 7 nucleotides agree with TRBD2. The CDR3 sequence is 14 residues long. Germline V gene lookup returns CDR1 MNHNS and CDR2 SASEGT. The CDR3 bases are TGTGCCATCAACCCCGGGACTACCCAATACGAGCAGCACTTC. Translating it yields CAINPGTTQYEQHF.

This clonotype was seen a handful of times. The V gene is TRBV7-9, the J gene TRBJ2-6; D perhaps matches TRBD2 (5 bases). V was clipped by 5 bases and J by 2 bases, with 16 bases between them. CDR3 size: 17 residues. CDR1 and CDR2 from the germline V gene are SEHNR and FQNEAQ (reference sequence). This CDR3 reads CASSRPDSETGANVLTF. Here the CDR3 DNA reads TGTGCCAGCAGCCGACCAGATAGCGAGACTGGGGCCAACGTCCTGACTTTC. The complete variable domain, with remaining parts taken from reference TRBV7-9 and TRBJ2-6, reads DTGVSQNPRHKITKRGQNVTFRCDPISEHNRLYWYRQTLGQGPEFLTYFQNEAQLEKSRLLSDRFSAERPKGSFSTLEIQRTEQGDSAMYLCASSRPDSETGANVLTFGAGSRLTVL.

This clonotype was counted at least ten times. V is TRBV7-9 and J is TRBJ2-5; 7 positions agree with TRBD2. CDR3 length equals 14 residues. Germline CDR1 is SEHNR and CDR2 is FQNEAQ (reference sequence). J was trimmed by 5 bases and V by 5 bases; bases with no gene match: 8. The CDR3 nucleotides read TGTGCCAGCAGCCGCCGGACTAGTTCGGAGACCCAGTACTTC. Protein product: CASSRRTSSETQYF. The full variable domain, its missing parts supplied by reference TRBV7-9 and TRBJ2-5, is DTGVSQNPRHKITKRGQNVTFRCDPISEHNRLYWYRQTLGQGPEFLTYFQNEAQLEKSRLLSDRFSAERPKGSFSTLEIQRTEQGDSAMYLCASSRRTSSETQYFGPGTRLLVL.

This clonotype was observed a few times. This sequence joins TRBV7-2 and TRBJ1-1; 7 bases agree with TRBD1. Looked up from germline, CDR1 is SGHTA and CDR2 is FQGNSA. Unmatched junction bases numbered 3, after V lost 2 bases and J lost 0 bases. The CDR3 is made up of 15 amino acids. CDR3 DNA sequence: TGTGCCAGCAGCTTAAGGGGGCGAGTGAACACTGAAGCTTTCTTT. Translation gives CASSLRGRVNTEAFF.

The chain couples TRBV7-9 to TRBJ2-7, with 11 bases aligning to TRBD2. Germline lookup yields CDR1 SEHNR and CDR2 FQNEAQ (reference sequence). V was pared by 4 bases and J by 2 bases, with 10 bases of the junction left unmatched. This CDR3 is 17 amino acids long. CDR3 in DNA: TGTGCCAGCAGCTCAACCCCCGGGACTAGCGGTACCTACGAGCAGTACTTC. It encodes CASSSTPGTSGTYEQYF.

In its sample, this clonotype was seen many times. The chain couples TRBV9 to TRBJ2-2; D might be TRBD2 (6 bases). CDR3 length: 15 amino acids. CDR1 SGDLS and CDR2 YYNGEE come from the germline V gene. Deletions cut 0 bases from V and 1 base from J, with 7 bases between. In DNA form, the CDR3 reads TGTGCCAGCAGCGTAGGTAGCGGGAACACCGGGGAGCTGTTTTTT. This sequence encodes CASSVGSGNTGELFF.

A note on this clonotype: No conserved phenylalanine or tryptophan is present at the end of the CDR3, so a read error is the likely explanation. Because the CDR3's place on the DNA is in doubt, the DNA is left out and the CDR3 is given as listed by TCRdb. The chain employs TRBV9 and TRBJ1-1; the tabulated D call, TRBD1, remains unverified against the DNA. Germline-derived CDR1 and CDR2 are SGDLS and YYNGEE. The CDR3 totals 8 residues, both ends included. CDR3 sequence reads: CASSGGQG.

As regards this clonotype: A read error may account for a junction end that differs from germline. This chain connects TRBV19 to TRBJ2-6; no firm D call. Germline CDR1 and CDR2: LNHDA and SQIVND (reference sequence). The CDR3 sequence is 10 residues long. CDR3 nucleotide sequence: TGTGCCAGTAGTAACCCCACTGAAGCTTTC. Translating gives CASSNPTEAF. Together with reference TRBV19 and TRBJ2-6, the CDR3 gives the full variable domain: DGGITQSPKYLFRKEGQNVTLSCEQNLNHDAMYWYRQDPGQGLRLIYYSQIVNDFQKGDIAEGYSVSREKKESFPLTVTSAQKNPTAFYLCASSNPTEAFGAGSRLTVL.

The chain employs TRBV20-1 and TRBJ1-1; 7 bases map to TRBD1. The CDR3 is 13 residues long. Germline V gene lookup returns CDR1 DFQATT and CDR2 SNEGSKA (reference sequence). With V trimmed by 0 bases and J by 7 bases, 5 bases remained unmatched. CDR3 loop: CSARDRGRDEAFF. The CDR3 bases are TGCAGTGCTAGAGACAGGGGGAGAGATGAAGCTTTCTTT.

This clonotype came up many times. The chain combines TRBV3-1 with TRBJ2-7; 10 bases match TRBD2. CDR1 is LGHDT, CDR2 YNNKEL, per germline (reference sequence). Losses at the gene ends were 4 bases for V and 7 bases for J; bases not matched to a gene: 10. The CDR3 has 15 amino acids. The chain's CDR3 is CASSPALAGAAEQYF. For the CDR3, the DNA is TGTGCCAGCAGCCCCGCCCTAGCGGGAGCAGCAGAGCAGTACTTC.

The gene calls are TRBV7-9 and TRBJ2-3; D is uncertain. This CDR3 region has 15 residues. Trimming cost V 5 bases and J 4 bases, with 16 bases left between them. Germline V lookup: CDR1 SEHNR, CDR2 FQNEAQ (reference sequence). CDR3 DNA: TGTGCCAGCAGCCCTTCGGGTGGTTCGGCAGATACGCAGTATTTT. This codes for CASSPSGGSADTQYF.

At least ten counts were recorded for this clonotype. The CDR3 here is CSTERGGETQYF. CDR3 nucleotides: TGCAGCACCGAGCGGGGGGGGGAGACCCAGTACTTC. The rearrangement links TRBV29-1 to TRBJ2-5, with 10 nucleotides matching TRBD2. CDR1 SQVTM and CDR2 ANQGSEA come from the germline V gene. The CDR3 length is 12 residues. V lost 8 bases and J lost 5; bases outside the gene matches: 5.

This clonotype was seen at least ten times. The J gene is TRBJ1-2, the V gene TRBV20-1; tentatively, D is TRBD1 (5 bases). V shed 1 base and J shed 6 bases, with 21 bases lying between them. Germline-derived CDR1 and CDR2 are DFQATT and SNEGSKA (reference sequence). The CDR3 sequence is 16 residues long. The DNA of the CDR3 is TGCAGTGCTAGAGCGGGTAGCGCTGCAGGGCTTGATGGCTACACCTTC. Protein sequence: CSARAGSAAGLDGYTF.

In its sample, this clonotype was seen many times. The chain recombines TRBV20-1 with TRBJ2-7; TRBD1 matches 7 bases. The V gene end was trimmed by 3 bases and the J gene end by 0 bases; junction bases not matched to a gene: 8. CDR1 is DFQATT and CDR2 is SNEGSKA in the germline V gene (reference sequence). The CDR3 spans 15 residues. CDR3 in DNA: TGCAGTGCTAGCCCGGACAGGATCTACTCCTACGAGCAGTACTTC. It yields the protein CSASPDRIYSYEQYF.

This CDR3 reads CASSPRDRRAYEQYF. CDR3 DNA sequence: TGTGCCAGCAGCCCCCGGGACAGGAGAGCCTACGAGCAGTACTTC. The chain is built from TRBV7-9 and TRBJ2-7, with 8 bases aligning to TRBD1. Germline lookup yields CDR1 SEHNR and CDR2 FQNEAQ (reference sequence). After removal of 5 bases from V and 2 bases from J, the junction contained 8 bases not matched to a gene. The CDR3 has 15 amino acids.

J is TRBJ1-1 and V is TRBV5-5; D might be TRBD1 (5 bases). The CDR3 extends over 13 amino acids. V lost 7 bases and J lost 6, with 16 bases in between. Germline V gives CDR1 SGHKS, CDR2 YYEKEE (reference sequence). The CDR3 nucleotides are TGTGCCAGCGTTCCCCATCAGGGATCTGAAGCTTTCTTT. Protein product: CASVPHQGSEAFF. Full variable domain (rest looked up from reference TRBV5-5 and TRBJ1-1): DAGVTQSPTHLIKTRGQQVTLRCSPISGHKSVSWYQQVLGQGPQFIFQYYEKEERGRGNFPDRFSARQFPNYSSELNVNALLLGDSALYLCASVPHQGSEAFFGQGTRLTVV.

This clonotype was counted only a few times. This chain joins TRBV5-8 and TRBJ2-2, with 8 bases aligning to TRBD2. Germline assignment: CDR1 SGHTS and CDR2 YDEGEE. The CDR3 has 16 amino acids. The V gene end was trimmed by 2 bases and the J gene end by 2 bases; junction bases not matched to a gene: 5. The CDR3 bases are TGTGCCAGCAGCTTTCGGGGGGGCTCAAACACCGGGGAGCTGTTTTTT. Its protein product is CASSFRGGSNTGELFF.

V gene TRBV28 combines with J gene TRBJ2-7; possible D gene TRBD1, 6 bases. In germline, CDR1 is MDHEN, CDR2 SYDVKM. Trimming removed 3 bases at V and 2 bases at J, with 11 bases between. The CDR3 spans 14 residues. The CDR3 coding sequence is TGTGCCAGCAGTTTTACAGGGTCGGCCTACGAGCAGTACTTC. This translates into CASSFTGSAYEQYF.

The gene calls are TRBV7-8 and TRBJ1-5, with 11 bases fitting TRBD1. This CDR3 spans 14 amino acids. Trimming at V came to 1 base and at J to 14 bases, leaving 7 bases not matched to a gene. Germline V CDR1 and CDR2: SGHVS, FQNEAQ. CDR3 amino acids: CASSLDGTGGPEHF. The CDR3 DNA reads as TGTGCCAGCAGCTTAGACGGGACAGGGGGGCCGGAGCATTTT. Supplemented by reference TRBV7-8 and TRBJ1-5, the full variable domain reads GAGVSQSPRYKVAKRGQDVALRCDPISGHVSLFWYQQALGQGPEFLTYFQNEAQLDKSGLPSDRFFAERPEGSVSTLKIQRTQQEDSAVYLCASSLDGTGGPEHFGDGTRLSIL.

This clonotype was observed at least ten times. The CDR3 protein is CASSLSLHTEAFF. Written as DNA, the CDR3 is TGTGCCAGCAGCTTGAGCCTTCACACTGAAGCTTTCTTT. V usage is TRBV7-3 and J usage is TRBJ1-1; no firm D call. Trimming took off 3 bases at V and 3 bases at J, with 8 bases between the two ends. Germline V gene data show CDR1 as SGHTA and CDR2 as FQGTGA. The CDR3 has 13 amino acids. Full variable domain (missing parts from reference TRBV7-3 and TRBJ1-1): GAGVSQTPSNKVTEKGKYVELRCDPISGHTALYWYRQSLGQGPEFLIYFQGTGAADDSGLPNDRFFAVRPEGSVSTLKIQRTERGDSAVYLCASSLSLHTEAFFGQGTRLTVV.